The T cell receptor beta chain described here comes from a study of CD8 T cells in ankylosing spondylitis. MiXCR, run by TCRdb on the 5' RACE reads, gives a single entry per CDR3 protein. The data show around 180,000 distinct CDR3 sequences, 15% to 20% seen once. Per the germline V gene, CDR1 is SQVTM and CDR2 is ANQGSEA. V was pared by 3 bases and J by 5 bases, with 8 bases between. The CDR3 sequence is 11 residues long. This clonotype was detected ten times or more. V is TRBV29-1 and J is TRBJ2-7; D is unresolved. The sample was blood, either unsorted or a sorted T cell fraction (not recorded which). The origin of this receptor is a male donor between 10 and 30 years old with ankylosing spondylitis or in good health (not recorded which). CDR3 nucleotides: TGCAGCGTTGACCAGGACCACGAGCAGTACTTC. This translates into CSVDQDHEQYF.